Listed here are 26 T cell receptor beta chains from one sample, sequenced in a study of shared clonotypes between healthy human individuals. Produced via immunoSEQ multiplex PCR; TCRdb's table is partial and in-frame only. The sample lists a few hundred thousand clones; 79% were seen once. Sequenced: PBMCs. Receptor source: a woman between 35 and 50 years old in good health. Some clones in this sample may be carry-over from other donors' samples.

The chain recombines TRBV9 with TRBJ2-1, with 8 bases identical to TRBD2. The trim removed 4 bases at V and 2 bases at J, leaving 8 bases unmatched. Germline V CDR1 and CDR2: SGDLS, YYNGEE. This CDR3 is built from 16 residues. The chain's CDR3 is CASSSRAGETYNEQFF. DNA for the CDR3: TGTGCCAGCAGCTCACGAGCGGGAGAGACCTACAATGAGCAGTTCTTC.

CDR3 sequence: CASSRPGQGTNEQYF. The CDR3 bases are TGCGCCAGCAGCCGCCCAGGACAGGGGACCAACGAGCAGTACTTC. The rearrangement uses TRBV5-1 and TRBJ2-7; 9 nucleotides agree with TRBD1. The V gene end was trimmed by 4 bases and the J gene end by 5 bases; junction bases not matched to a gene: 10. CDR1 and CDR2 (germline): SGHRS, YFSETQ. This CDR3 has 15 amino acids.

This chain uses TRBV9 with TRBJ2-7; 9 positions match TRBD2. This CDR3 has 16 amino acids. J lost 0 bases, V lost 4 bases, and 8 bases had no gene match. Germline CDR1 SGDLS, CDR2 YYNGEE. The CDR3 loop reads CASSQAGAGGSYEQYF. In DNA, the CDR3 is TGTGCCAGCAGCCAGGCAGGAGCGGGAGGCTCCTACGAGCAGTACTTC. Based on the CDR3 plus reference TRBV9 and TRBJ2-7, the full variable domain is DSGVTQTPKHLITATGQRVTLRCSPRSGDLSVYWYQQSLDQGLQFLIQYYNGEERAKGNILERFSAQQFPDLHSELNLSSLELGDSALYFCASSQAGAGGSYEQYFGPGTRLTVT.

The chain carries TRBV5-1 and TRBJ1-2; unclear D gene. V was clipped by 4 bases and J by 7 bases, with 17 bases between them. CDR1 is SGHRS and CDR2 is YFSETQ in the germline V gene. This CDR3 has 14 amino acids. DNA of the CDR3: TGCGCCAGCAGCCCAGGAGGGAGGATGGGTGGCTACACCTTC. Residues: CASSPGGRMGGYTF. Drawing the rest from reference TRBV5-1 and TRBJ1-2, the complete variable domain is KAGVTQTPRYLIKTRGQQVTLSCSPISGHRSVSWYQQTPGQGLQFLFEYFSETQRNKGNFPGRFSGRQFSNSRSEMNVSTLELGDSALYLCASSPGGRMGGYTFGSGTRLTVV.

This chain links TRBV7-6 with TRBJ2-1, with a possible D match to TRBD2 (6 bases). In germline, CDR1 is SGHVS, CDR2 FNYEAQ. The CDR3 spans 15 residues. Trimming took 5 bases from V and 3 from J, leaving 14 bases between them. CDR3 in amino acids: CASSGGLSGYNEQFF. CDR3 in DNA: TGTGCCAGCAGCGGGGGACTGTCGGGCTACAATGAGCAGTTCTTC.

V gene TRBV28 combines with J gene TRBJ2-7; either TRBD1 or TRBD2 may fit D (5 bases each). Trimming removed 4 bases from V and 7 bases from J, with 14 bases in between. Germline V gene data show CDR1 as MDHEN and CDR2 as SYDVKM. The CDR3 length is 13 residues. The CDR3 DNA is TGTGCCAGCAGTTGGGGCGACTACGGGGAGCAGTACTTC. This gives the protein CASSWGDYGEQYF.

Ten or more counts support this clone. The V and J genes are TRBV5-1 and TRBJ1-3; D call uncertain. Trimming took 0 bases from V and 0 from J, leaving 13 bases between them. The germline V gene encodes CDR1 SGHRS and CDR2 YFSETQ. The CDR3 totals 17 residues. The CDR3 DNA reads TGCGCCAGCAGCTTGGCGCCCGCTGGCACCTCTGGAAACACCATATATTTT. This gives the protein CASSLAPAGTSGNTIYF.

The V call is TRBV4-1, the J call TRBJ1-2; possible D gene TRBD1, 5 bases. Per germline, CDR1 MGHRA and CDR2 YSYEKL. The CDR3 sequence is 13 residues long. The germline V and J ends were trimmed by 0 bases and 5 bases, with 7 bases remaining between them. The CDR3, as DNA: TGCGCCAGCAGCCAAGACGGGGGGTATGGCTACACCTTC. Protein: CASSQDGGYGYTF.

The J gene is TRBJ2-7, the V gene TRBV7-3; TRBD2 might be the D (6 bases). Germline V CDR1 and CDR2: SGHTA, FQGTGA. V was pared by 5 bases and J by 0 bases, with 14 bases between. The CDR3 totals 15 residues. Here the CDR3 reads CASSGGTVSSYEQYF. CDR3 nucleotides: TGTGCCAGCAGCGGGGGGACGGTGAGCTCCTACGAGCAGTACTTC.

The table lists this clone with many counts. V is TRBV5-4 and J is TRBJ2-7; D not certain. The CDR3 totals 15 residues. The V gene lost 5 bases and the J gene lost 2 bases, with 17 bases spanning the gap. Per the germline V gene, CDR1 is SGHNT and CDR2 is YYREEE (reference sequence). CDR3 protein: CASSFLRYSPYEQYF. CDR3 nucleotides: TGTGCCAGCAGTTTCCTCCGCTACTCACCCTACGAGCAGTACTTC.

J is TRBJ2-3 and V is TRBV7-3; TRBD2 agrees at 7 bases. V shed 6 bases, J shed 5 bases, and the junction held 11 bases outside the gene matches. The CDR3 extends over 15 amino acids. The germline CDR1 and CDR2 sequences are SGHTA and FQGTGA. The CDR3 is CASSPLGGSVDTQYF. CDR3 DNA: TGTGCCAGCAGTCCCCTCGGCGGGAGTGTAGATACGCAGTATTTT.

The rearrangement uses TRBV27 and TRBJ2-1; D is undetermined. Germline V gene data show CDR1 as MNHEY and CDR2 as SMNVEV (reference sequence). The CDR3 contains 13 residues. Trimming removed 3 bases at V and 9 bases at J, with 12 bases between. The CDR3 spells CASSLQVLTEQFF. In DNA, the CDR3 is TGTGCCAGCAGTTTGCAAGTTTTGACTGAGCAGTTCTTC.

The chain employs TRBV27 and TRBJ1-1; D might be TRBD1 (6 bases). The V and J ends lost 1 base and 5 bases respectively, with 20 bases between them. The CDR3 is 17 residues long. In germline, CDR1 is MNHEY, CDR2 SMNVEV (reference sequence). The chain's CDR3 is CASSLYGDNYIWTEAFF. The CDR3 DNA reads TGTGCCAGCAGTTTATATGGGGACAACTACATTTGGACTGAAGCTTTCTTT.

This clone has a single count. This sequence joins TRBV6-6 and TRBJ2-7; D is perhaps TRBD1 (6 bases). Germline V gene sequence: CDR1 MNHNY, CDR2 SVGAGI (reference sequence). Trimming removed 0 bases from V and 1 base from J, with 10 bases in between. The CDR3 covers 15 residues. The DNA for the CDR3 is TGTGCCAGCAGTTACTCAACAGGGCGGTCCTACGAGCAGTACTTC. Amino acids: CASSYSTGRSYEQYF.

This clone has only one observation. The chain has TRBV4-3 and TRBJ2-5, with D perhaps assigned TRBD1 or TRBD2 (5 bases each). This CDR3 is built from 15 residues. Trimming shortened V by 0 bases and J by 5 bases, and 13 bases separated the two germline ends. CDR1 is LGHNA, CDR2 YSLEER, per germline. CDR3 bases: TGCGCCAGCAGCCAAGAAAGGGGAGCGAGGGAGACCCAGTACTTC. Protein: CASSQERGARETQYF.

This clone occurred a few times. The V and J genes are TRBV7-9 and TRBJ2-7; TRBD2 agrees at 8 bases. V gave up 5 bases and J gave up 6 bases; unmatched junction bases: 6. The CDR3 runs 13 residues. The germline CDR1 and CDR2 sequences are SEHNR and FQNEAQ (reference sequence). The CDR3 is CASSPGTSTEQYF. The CDR3 region has the DNA TGTGCCAGCAGCCCCGGGACTAGTACCGAGCAGTACTTC.

This clone was counted once. The V gene is TRBV11-2, the J gene TRBJ1-3; no reliable D call. The ends were cut back, 1 base at V and 0 bases at J, with 4 bases in the middle. This CDR3 is built from 14 residues. Germline CDR1 and CDR2: SGHAT and FQNNGV. The CDR3 DNA reads as TGTGCCAGCAGCTTAGGTATCTCTGGAAACACCATATATTTT. It encodes CASSLGISGNTIYF.

The chain uses TRBV7-2 and TRBJ2-7; TRBD2 matches 9 bases. CDR3 length: 16 residues. Germline V gene data show CDR1 as SGHTA and CDR2 as FQGNSA. Trimming took 1 base from V and 0 from J; bases not matched to a gene: 4. In DNA, the CDR3 is TGTGCCAGCAGCTTAGTCGGGACTAGCCCCTCCTACGAGCAGTACTTC. It specifies CASSLVGTSPSYEQYF. Based on the CDR3 plus reference TRBV7-2 and TRBJ2-7, the full variable domain is GAGVSQSPSNKVTEKGKDVELRCDPISGHTALYWYRQSLGQGLEFLIYFQGNSAPDKSGLPSDRFSAERTGGSVSTLTIQRTQQEDSAVYLCASSLVGTSPSYEQYFGPGTRLTVT.

The chain combines TRBV29-1 with TRBJ2-1, with D perhaps TRBD2 (6 bases). V was cut by 4 bases and J by 7 bases, with 20 bases left in between. The CDR3 totals 15 residues. CDR1 and CDR2 (germline): SQVTM, ANQGSEA. CDR3 in DNA: TGCAGCGTTGCCAGACTAGGACGGGGTAGGAATGAGCAGTTCTTC. As protein: CSVARLGRGRNEQFF.

There are a few counts of this clone. The CDR3 DNA sequence: TGTGCCAGCAGCCCTGGGACAGGGTCAACTAATGAAAAACTGTTTTTT. Translation: CASSPGTGSTNEKLFF. The chain links TRBV5-6 to TRBJ1-4; TRBD1 aligns across 9 bases. The junction had 4 bases not matched to a gene; V was cut back by 4 bases and J by 0 bases. The CDR3 is made up of 16 amino acids. The germline gives CDR1 SGHDT, CDR2 YYEEEE.

The J gene is TRBJ2-1, the V gene TRBV5-1; 7 bases match TRBD2. Germline loops: CDR1 SGHRS, CDR2 YFSETQ. The ends lost 0 bases at V and 2 bases at J; junction bases unmatched: 2. CDR3 size: 15 residues. The CDR3 coding sequence is TGCGCCAGCAGCTTGGCCAGCGGGACCTACAATGAGCAGTTCTTC. Residues: CASSLASGTYNEQFF.

A word on this clone: The sample holds other DNA sequences that translate to the same CDR3. Here the CDR3 reads CASSLGGGDSNQPQHF. The CDR3 DNA is TGTGCCAGCAGCTTGGGCGGGGGCGATAGCAATCAGCCCCAGCATTTT. The chain carries TRBV5-4 and TRBJ1-5; possible D gene TRBD1, 6 bases. The CDR3 totals 16 residues. The V gene lost 0 bases and the J gene lost 0 bases, with 10 bases spanning the gap. Germline assignment: CDR1 SGHNT and CDR2 YYREEE (reference sequence).

The chain combines TRBV28 with TRBJ1-3; TRBD1 matches 7 bases. This CDR3 has 15 amino acids. Per the germline V gene, CDR1 is MDHEN and CDR2 is SYDVKM. V shed 6 bases and J 0 bases; nucleotides not matched to a gene: 5. The CDR3 loop reads CASRWTGSSGNTIYF. The DNA for the CDR3 is TGTGCCAGCAGGTGGACAGGAAGCTCTGGAAACACCATATATTTT.

The rearrangement links TRBV2 to TRBJ2-7; D is undetermined. The germline V gene has CDR1 SNHLY and CDR2 FYNNEI. The CDR3 is 12 amino acids. Trimming took off 8 bases at V and 4 bases at J, with 12 bases between the two ends. The CDR3 protein is CASGRVDYEQYF. CDR3 nucleotide sequence: TGTGCCAGCGGACGCGTAGATTACGAGCAGTACTTC. Using reference TRBV2 and TRBJ2-7 for the parts outside the CDR3, the full variable domain is EPEVTQTPSHQVTQMGQEVILRCVPISNHLYFYWYRQILGQKVEFLVSFYNNEISEKSEIFDDQFSVERPDGSNFTLKIRSTKLEDSAMYFCASGRVDYEQYFGPGTRLTVT.

This sequence joins TRBV7-8 and TRBJ1-2; D unclear. Germline values: CDR1 SGHVS, CDR2 FQNEAQ. This CDR3 has 13 amino acids. Trimming took off 1 base at V and 3 bases at J, with 6 bases between the two ends. In DNA, the CDR3 is TGTGCCAGCAGCTTAGAACGGTACTATGGCTACACCTTC. This translates into CASSLERYYGYTF.

This clone was counted a single time. This chain connects TRBV10-2 to TRBJ2-3, with TRBD1 as a possible D gene (6 bases). CDR1 WSHSY and CDR2 SAAADI come from the germline V gene. The CDR3 consists of 13 residues. V lost 7 bases and J 4 bases, leaving 12 bases between the germline ends. CDR3 DNA sequence: TGCGCCAGCAAGAGTCAGGGGCCAGATACGCAGTATTTT. This translates into CASKSQGPDTQYF.